This T cell receptor beta chain was captured in a study of cytomegalovirus exposure and HLA in healthy donors. This clone was detected a few times. The antigen is not known. CDR3 length equals 16 residues. V was pared by 5 bases and J by 3 bases, with 18 bases between. Germline V CDR1 and CDR2: SEHNR, FQNEAQ (reference sequence). PCR employed 60 Vbeta and 13 Jbeta primers. Here immunoSEQ multiplex PCR was the method, and the copy in TCRdb shows in-frame clones only, minus some. The sample lists about 140,000 clones, less than 10% occurring once. Study results and limitations: In an earlier analysis, most TCR beta V segments were productive about 87% or about 30% of the time. Later, an analysis found that common viral pathogens appeared to be linked with several of the most significant clusters. TCR association rates varied by HLA locus in a later analysis, with DRB1 highest and HLA-C lowest.

The chain carries TRBV7-9 and TRBJ2-3; tentative D call: TRBD1 (6 bases). This TCR was recovered from a male donor in good health and CMV-seronegative. The material sequenced was PBMCs. The CDR3 loop is CASSRIRDTRTDTQYF. The DNA for the CDR3 is TGTGCCAGCAGCCGGATCCGGGACACAAGAACAGATACGCAGTATTTT.